This T cell receptor (beta chain) was profiled in a study of CD8 T cells in ankylosing spondylitis. Via MiXCR, TCRdb re-called the 5' RACE reads, giving one row per CDR3 protein. The table includes 300,000 to 350,000 distinct CDR3 sequences, over 12% detected once. Germline loops: CDR1 SGHRS, CDR2 YFSETQ. The CDR3 totals 16 residues. Losses at the gene ends were 5 bases for V and 5 bases for J; bases not matched to a gene: 12. The J gene is TRBJ2-2, the V gene TRBV5-1, with 7 bases lining up with TRBD2. Sequences were obtained from blood, either unsorted or a sorted T cell fraction (not recorded which). This receptor was obtained from a male donor with ankylosing spondylitis or in good health (not recorded which). The chain's CDR3 is CASSEASGGRTGELFF. The CDR3 DNA sequence: TGCGCCAGCAGTGAAGCCTCGGGAGGAAGAACCGGGGAGCTGTTTTTT.